This TCR beta chain comes out of a study of immune evolution from preneoplasia to lung adenocarcinoma. Study-level findings and limits: Normal lung had highest clonality; later lesions appeared denser, more diverse. KRAS-mutant nodules had the highest T cell clonality.

Using immunoSEQ multiplex PCR, the repertoire was profiled, and TCRdb retains in-frame clones only, with some absent. The sample includes 35,000 or so clones, 74% of them seen just once. V dropped 3 bases and J dropped 4 bases, with 9 bases sitting between them. CDR3 length: 13 amino acids. The germline V gene has CDR1 MDHEN and CDR2 SYDVKM. Between about 2014 and 2018, patients underwent resection in Japan or China. Macro-dissection enriched premalignant or tumor cells before nucleic acid extraction. In its sample, this clone was seen once. As yet, its antigen is unknown. The sequencing input was FFPE invasive lung adenocarcinoma tissue. The chain uses TRBV28 and TRBJ2-5; D is unresolved. The sequence was collected from a person aged 60 to 70 with lung adenocarcinoma. The CDR3 loop reads CASSFPALETQYF. DNA for the CDR3: TGTGCCAGCAGTTTCCCAGCCTTAGAGACCCAGTACTTC.